The source of this TCR beta chain is a study of CD8 T cells in Susac syndrome. Study-level information: Patients with Susac syndrome were therapy-naive, on corticosteroids, or on intravenous immunoglobulin alone at blood draw.

Study conclusions and caveats: In Susac syndrome, CD4+ T cell repertoires lacked any clonal expansion.

Reverse transcription used roughly 0.45 to 1 ug RNA and random hexamers. One entry per CDR3 protein, called by TCRdb with MiXCR from the immunoSEQ multiplex PCR reads. The sample records tens of thousands of distinct CDR3 sequences, around 93% being singletons. With regard to this clonotype: What it binds is not known.

The germline V gene encodes CDR1 DFQATT and CDR2 SNEGSKA (reference sequence). Germline trimming cut 5 bases from V and 9 bases from J; bases unmatched to any gene: 15. The CDR3 runs 15 residues. This receptor was identified in a human donor with Susac syndrome. The V call is TRBV20-1, the J call TRBJ2-1, with 8 nucleotides matching TRBD2. Material: CD4+ T cells from PBMCs. The CDR3 DNA sequence: TGCAGTGCTCACCCAGGGGCGGGGGGCCACGGTGAGCAGTTCTTC. Translation: CSAHPGAGGHGEQFF.